One and the same sample provided the 12 T cell receptor beta chains below, sequenced in a study of shared clonotypes between healthy human individuals. The protocol was immunoSEQ multiplex PCR, while the TCRdb copy is restricted to in-frame clones and leaves out a portion. The sample consists of a few million clones, around 94% of them appearing once. Sequences were obtained from naive CD4+ T cells sorted from blood. Regarding subset: CD45RA+ positively selected. The receptors shown here come from a man younger than 35 in good health.

The chain has TRBV28 and TRBJ1-5, with no clear D. CDR1 is MDHEN, CDR2 SYDVKM, per germline. CDR3 length equals 14 residues. The V gene lost 3 bases and the J gene lost 0 bases, with 6 bases spanning the gap. CDR3 sequence (DNA): TGTGCCAGCAGTTTCAGGATTAGCAATCAGCCCCAGCATTTT. It codes for CASSFRISNQPQHF. Looking up the rest from reference TRBV28 and TRBJ1-5 gives the full variable domain: DVKVTQSSRYLVKRTGEKVFLECVQDMDHENMFWYRQDPGLGLRLIYFSYDVKMKEKGDIPEGYSVSREKKERFSLILESASTNQTSMYLCASSFRISNQPQHFGDGTRLSIL.

The genes are TRBV6-4 and TRBJ2-3, with D tentatively TRBD2 (5 bases). Germline CDR1 and CDR2: MRHNA and SNTAGT. This CDR3 region has 15 residues. Between the trimmed V and J ends, which lost 0 bases and 1 base, there was a span of 8 bases. The CDR3 DNA is TGTGCCAGCAGTGACTCGAGGGCAGGCACAGATACGCAGTATTTT. It yields the protein CASSDSRAGTDTQYF.

In DNA, the CDR3 is TGTGCCAGCTACCCGCTAGGGGGGGGCTATGGCTACACCTTC. It yields the protein CASYPLGGGYGYTF. The chain is built from TRBV6-5 and TRBJ1-2; a possible D gene is TRBD1 (6 bases). The germline gives CDR1 MNHEY, CDR2 SVGAGI. This CDR3 contains 14 residues. Between the trimmed V and J ends, which lost 8 bases and 4 bases, there was a span of 17 bases.

Worth noting for this clone: This CDR3 is also generated by other DNA sequences in the sample. The V call is TRBV7-2, the J call TRBJ2-7; 13 positions agree with TRBD2. Trimming removed 6 bases from V and 2 bases from J; junction bases left unmatched: 4. This CDR3 spans 15 amino acids. The germline V gene encodes CDR1 SGHTA and CDR2 FQGNSA. In nucleotides, the CDR3 is TGTGCCAGCAGTTCACTAGCGGGAGGGCCCTACGAGCAGTACTTC. Amino acids: CASSSLAGGPYEQYF.

J is TRBJ1-3 and V is TRBV18, with 7 nucleotides matching TRBD1. Germline CDR1 is KGHSH and CDR2 is LQKENI. V lost 1 base to trimming and J lost 8 bases; unmatched junction nucleotides: 8. The CDR3 has 15 residues. CDR3 sequence (DNA): TGTGCCAGCTCACCACTGGGACAGAGGCGGGACACCATATATTTT. Amino acid sequence: CASSPLGQRRDTIYF.

This clone was counted a single time. The V and J genes are TRBV5-1 and TRBJ2-3; 7 bases agree with TRBD1. V was clipped by 4 bases and J by 0 bases; unmatched bases: 8. Germline values: CDR1 SGHRS, CDR2 YFSETQ. The CDR3 covers 16 residues. CDR3 sequence (DNA): TGCGCCAGCAGCCGACGGGACAGCCCTAGCACAGATACGCAGTATTTT. Translated: CASSRRDSPSTDTQYF.

The gene calls are TRBV27 and TRBJ2-3, with 7 bases matching TRBD1. The CDR3 extends over 14 amino acids. Trimming cost V 2 bases and J 4 bases; bases outside gene matches: 3. Germline CDR1 and CDR2: MNHEY and SMNVEV (reference sequence). In DNA form, the CDR3 reads TGTGCCAGCAGTTTACGACAGGGTGCAGATACGCAGTATTTT. Amino acids: CASSLRQGADTQYF.

The genes are TRBV20-1 and TRBJ1-2; D unclear. Trimming pared 6 bases from V and 8 bases from J, leaving 13 bases between. CDR3 length: 11 amino acids. The germline gives CDR1 DFQATT, CDR2 SNEGSKA (reference sequence). CDR3 sequence: CSAPTGSGYTF. The CDR3 nucleotides are TGCAGTGCCCCCACGGGTTCGGGCTACACCTTC.

This clone has only a few counts. The chain is built from TRBV30 and TRBJ1-2, with D possibly TRBD1 on 6 matching bases. The germline V gene has CDR1 GTSNPN and CDR2 SVGIG (reference sequence). V was shortened by 4 bases and J by 8 bases, with 11 bases between the two germline ends. There are 11 residues in the CDR3. The CDR3 is CAWNRVGGYTF. CDR3 DNA: TGTGCCTGGAACAGGGTAGGGGGCTACACCTTC.

The chain has TRBV18 and TRBJ1-3; D not certain. The length of the CDR3 is 15 residues. Germline-derived CDR1 and CDR2 are KGHSH and LQKENI. Trimming cost V 3 bases and J 2 bases, with 11 bases left between them. CDR3 sequence (DNA): TGTGCCAGCTCACCCCGAGAGGCAACTGGAAACACCATATATTTT. Translation gives CASSPREATGNTIYF.

Concerning this clone: Other nucleotide sequences from this sample produce the same CDR3. CDR3 sequence: CASSEGGSYEQYF. The DNA for the CDR3 is TGCGCCAGCAGTGAAGGGGGGTCCTACGAGCAGTACTTC. This chain joins TRBV10-2 and TRBJ2-7; D tentatively reads TRBD1 or TRBD2 (6 bases each). The CDR3 length is 13 residues. Trimming left V 3 bases short and J 1 base short, with 7 bases between. Germline V lookup: CDR1 WSHSY, CDR2 SAAADI.

This clone was seen only once. The chain couples TRBV27 to TRBJ1-1; the D gene is possibly TRBD1 (6 bases). From germline, CDR1 is MNHEY and CDR2 SMNVEV (reference sequence). The length of the CDR3 is 14 residues. Trimming stripped 5 bases from V and 1 base from J, with 11 bases between. In DNA form, the CDR3 reads TGTGCCAGCAGTATACAGGGATCGAACACTGAAGCTTTCTTT. Its protein is CASSIQGSNTEAFF.